This TCR beta chain was captured by sequencing in a study of neurological immune-mediated disorders. This clonotype was observed at least ten times. The V segment lost 5 bases and the J segment 5 bases; nucleotides outside the gene matches: 18. This CDR3 region has 17 residues. Germline-derived CDR1 and CDR2 are SGHDT and YYEEEE. Synthesis of cDNA was accomplished via 5'RACE employing 10-nucleotide random UMIs. From the 5' RACE reads, TCRdb called clonotypes with MiXCR, one entry per CDR3 protein. The sample has around 17,000 distinct CDR3 sequences, roughly 3% seen once; the top ten hold 20%. The rearrangement uses TRBV5-6 and TRBJ2-5; the match to TRBD2 covers 7 bases. The receptor was derived from a woman aged 40 to 50 in good health. Input material: CD8+ T cells from blood. CDR3 nucleotide sequence: TGTGCCAGCAGGGGTCGGGTGAGCGAAAGGCGGGGGGAGACCCAGTACTTC. This gives the protein CASRGRVSERRGETQYF. The full variable domain, its missing parts supplied by reference TRBV5-6 and TRBJ2-5, is DAGVTQSPTHLIKTRGQQVTLRCSPKSGHDTVSWYQQALGQGPQFIFQYYEEEERQRGNFPDRFSGHQFPNYSSELNVNALLLGDSALYLCASRGRVSERRGETQYFGPGTRLLVL.